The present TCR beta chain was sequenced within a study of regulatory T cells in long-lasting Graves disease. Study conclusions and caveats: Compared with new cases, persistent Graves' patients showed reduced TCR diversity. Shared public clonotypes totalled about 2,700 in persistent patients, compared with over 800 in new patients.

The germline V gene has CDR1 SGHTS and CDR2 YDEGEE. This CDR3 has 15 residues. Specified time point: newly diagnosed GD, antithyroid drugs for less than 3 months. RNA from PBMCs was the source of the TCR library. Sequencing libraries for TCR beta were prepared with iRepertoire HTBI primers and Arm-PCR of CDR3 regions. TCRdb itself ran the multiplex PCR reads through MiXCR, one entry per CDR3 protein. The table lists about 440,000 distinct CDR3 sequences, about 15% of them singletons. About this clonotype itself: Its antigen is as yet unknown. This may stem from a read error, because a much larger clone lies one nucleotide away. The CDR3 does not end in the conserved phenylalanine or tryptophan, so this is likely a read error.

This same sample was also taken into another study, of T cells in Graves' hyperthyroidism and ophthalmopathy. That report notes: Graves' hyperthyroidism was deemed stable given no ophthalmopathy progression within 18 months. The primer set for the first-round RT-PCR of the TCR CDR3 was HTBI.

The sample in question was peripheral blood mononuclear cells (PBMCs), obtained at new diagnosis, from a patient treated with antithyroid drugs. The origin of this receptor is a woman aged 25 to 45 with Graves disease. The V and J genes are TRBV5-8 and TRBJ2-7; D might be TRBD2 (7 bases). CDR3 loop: CASSRQGGAGDEQYS. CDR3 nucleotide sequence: TGCGCCAGCAGCAGACAAGGGGGGGCCGGCGACGAGCAGTACTCC.